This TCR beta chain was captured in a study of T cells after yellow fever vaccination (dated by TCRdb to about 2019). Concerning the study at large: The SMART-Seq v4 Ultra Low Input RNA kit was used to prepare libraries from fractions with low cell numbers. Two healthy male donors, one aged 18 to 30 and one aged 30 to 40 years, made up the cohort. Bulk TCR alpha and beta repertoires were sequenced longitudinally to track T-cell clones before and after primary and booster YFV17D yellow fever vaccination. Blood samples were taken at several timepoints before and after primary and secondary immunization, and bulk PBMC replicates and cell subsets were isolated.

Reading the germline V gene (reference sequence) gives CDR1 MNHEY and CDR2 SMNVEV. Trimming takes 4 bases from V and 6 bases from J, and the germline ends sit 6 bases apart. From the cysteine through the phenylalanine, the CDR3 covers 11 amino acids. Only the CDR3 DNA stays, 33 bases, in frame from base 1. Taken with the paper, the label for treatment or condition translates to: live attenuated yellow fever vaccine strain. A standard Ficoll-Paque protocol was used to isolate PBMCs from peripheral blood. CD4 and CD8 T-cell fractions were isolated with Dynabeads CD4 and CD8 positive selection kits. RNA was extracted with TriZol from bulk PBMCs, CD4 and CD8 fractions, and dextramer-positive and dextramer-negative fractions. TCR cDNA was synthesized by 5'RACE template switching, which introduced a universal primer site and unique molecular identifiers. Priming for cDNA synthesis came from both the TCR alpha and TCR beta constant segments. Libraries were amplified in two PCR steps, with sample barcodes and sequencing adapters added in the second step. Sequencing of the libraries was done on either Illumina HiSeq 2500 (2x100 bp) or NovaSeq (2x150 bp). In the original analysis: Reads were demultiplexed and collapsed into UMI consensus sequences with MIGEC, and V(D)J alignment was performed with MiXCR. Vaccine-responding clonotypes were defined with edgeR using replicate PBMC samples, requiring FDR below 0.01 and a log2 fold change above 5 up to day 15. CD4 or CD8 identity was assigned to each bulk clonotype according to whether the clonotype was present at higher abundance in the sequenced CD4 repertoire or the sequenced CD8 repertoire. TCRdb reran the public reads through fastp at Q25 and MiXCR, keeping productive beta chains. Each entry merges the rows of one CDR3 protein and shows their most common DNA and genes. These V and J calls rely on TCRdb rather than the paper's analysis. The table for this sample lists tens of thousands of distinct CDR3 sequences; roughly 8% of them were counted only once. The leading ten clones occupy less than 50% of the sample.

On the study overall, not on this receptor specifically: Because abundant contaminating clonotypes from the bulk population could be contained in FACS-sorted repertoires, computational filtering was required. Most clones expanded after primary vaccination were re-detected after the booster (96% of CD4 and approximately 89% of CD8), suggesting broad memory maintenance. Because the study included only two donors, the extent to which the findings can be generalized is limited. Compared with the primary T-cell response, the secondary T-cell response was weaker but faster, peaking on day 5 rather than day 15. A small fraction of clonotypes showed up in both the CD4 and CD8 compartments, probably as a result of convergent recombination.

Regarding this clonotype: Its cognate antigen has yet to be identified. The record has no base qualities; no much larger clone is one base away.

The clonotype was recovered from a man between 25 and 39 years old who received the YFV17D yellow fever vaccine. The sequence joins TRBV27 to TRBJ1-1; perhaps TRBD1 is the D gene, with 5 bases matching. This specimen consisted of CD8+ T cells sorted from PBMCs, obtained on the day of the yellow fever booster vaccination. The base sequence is TGTGCCAGCAGTTGGGGCGCTGAAGCTTTCTTT. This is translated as CASSWGAEAFF.